These 3 T cell receptor beta chains originate from one sample sequenced in a study of cytomegalovirus exposure and HLA in healthy donors (dated by TCRdb to 2016 to 2017). The library was made by the immunoSEQ multiplex PCR assay. For the multiplex PCR, a mixture combining 60 forward primers for TCR Vbeta segments and 13 reverse primers for TCR Jbeta segments was used. In TCRdb, the immuneACCESS table is reduced to in-frame sequences with V and J assigned. These tables do not hold every clone; where another copy was compared, an unresolved V gene accounts for under half, and the others remain unexplained. The sample yields some 85,000 clones; 76% were counted once. The ten top clones hold around 1.4% of the sample. The source material was PBMCs. These receptors were obtained from a male donor in good health and CMV-seronegative.

The chain couples TRBV4-3 to TRBJ2-7; D possibly corresponds to TRBD1 (5 bases). The V gene's germline CDR1 is LGHNA and CDR2 YSLEER. V gave up 0 bases and J gave up 3 bases, with 9 bases separating them. The length of the CDR3 is 14 residues. The CDR3 DNA follows: TGCGCCAGCAGCCAAGAGGAAAGGGGCTACGAGCAGTACTTC. Its translation is CASSQEERGYEQYF.

The chain combines TRBV28 with TRBJ2-7; maybe TRBD1 (6 bases). Germline V gene data show CDR1 as MDHEN and CDR2 as SYDVKM. The CDR3 runs 15 residues. V was trimmed by 6 bases and J by 3 bases, leaving 18 bases between them. CDR3 sequence reads: CASSRTGSGRYEQYF. In nucleotides, the CDR3 is TGTGCCAGCAGCCGTACAGGGTCGGGGCGCTACGAGCAGTACTTC.

This clone was observed once. The rearrangement links TRBV5-4 to TRBJ2-2, with 14 bases lining up with TRBD2. The V gene's germline CDR1 is SGHNT and CDR2 YYREEE (reference sequence). V lost 3 bases to trimming and J lost 9 bases; unmatched junction nucleotides: 10. The CDR3 length is 17 residues. The DNA of the CDR3 is TGTGCCAGCAGCTCTGATTCGGGACTAGCGGGGGTTCGGGAGCTGTTTTTT. It encodes CASSSDSGLAGVRELFF.